Below, 13 T cell receptor beta chains from the same sample are listed, as sequenced in a study of blood T cell repertoires in COVID-19. The repertoire was sequenced with immunoSEQ multiplex PCR; TCRdb's copy has only in-frame clones and lacks some. The sample has 35,000 to 45,000 clones, around 82% seen once. The sample taken for sequencing was peripheral blood. All receptors come from a human donor in a cohort sampled during active COVID-19.

This clone came up once. Here the CDR3 DNA reads TGTGCCAGCAGCAAAGGCAGGGGGTTCTCTGGGGCCAACGTCCTGACTTTC. This translates into CASSKGRGFSGANVLTF. The chain uses TRBV21-1 and TRBJ2-6; the table's TRBD1 call for D was not verified on the DNA. TRBV21-1 is a pseudogene. The CDR3 has 17 amino acids.

The chain carries TRBV11-2 and TRBJ1-6, with a tentative D call TRBD1 (6 bases). V was cut by 1 base and J by 2 bases, with 9 bases left in between. There are 16 residues in the CDR3. Germline values: CDR1 SGHAT, CDR2 FQNNGV. This CDR3 is CASSLGGGPYNSPLHF. The CDR3 DNA reads as TGTGCCAGCAGCTTAGGGGGGGGCCCCTATAATTCACCCCTCCACTTT.

This clone was found a few times. The genes are TRBV2 and TRBJ1-6; D is unresolved. Germline assignment: CDR1 SNHLY and CDR2 FYNNEI. Deletions cut 0 bases from V and 9 bases from J, with 6 bases between. The CDR3 has 13 amino acids. CDR3 sequence (DNA): TGTGCCAGCAGTGAAGCCCTACGTTCACCCCTCCACTTT. This sequence encodes CASSEALRSPLHF.

This clone has a handful of counts. The gene calls are TRBV7-3 and TRBJ1-6, with 7 positions matching TRBD1. After removal of 3 bases from V and 9 bases from J, the junction contained 5 bases not matched to a gene. This CDR3 region has 14 residues. Germline V lookup: CDR1 SGHTA, CDR2 FQGTGA. The CDR3 loop is CASSLGTEISPLHF. The CDR3 region has the DNA TGTGCCAGCAGCTTGGGGACAGAGATTTCACCCCTCCACTTT.

The chain has TRBV7-3 and TRBJ2-7; 9 bases are a match to TRBD1. Trimming removed 1 base from V and 6 bases from J; junction bases left unmatched: 4. Germline assignment: CDR1 SGHTA and CDR2 FQGTGA. This CDR3 spans 14 amino acids. The CDR3 DNA is TGTGCCAGCAGCTTAATGGGGACAGGGAGCGAGCAGTACTTC. Its translation: CASSLMGTGSEQYF.

The chain uses TRBV3-1 (or the pseudogene TRBV3-2) and TRBJ2-5; 12 bases fit TRBD2. The germline V gene has CDR1 LGHDT and CDR2 YNNKEL (reference sequence). With V trimmed by 1 base and J by 3 bases, 6 bases remained unmatched. The CDR3 is 17 residues long. The CDR3 DNA reads as TGTGCCAGCAGCCAAGTCTGGCCTAGCGGGGGGGAAGAGACCCAGTACTTC. Translated: CASSQVWPSGGEETQYF.

This clone has a handful of counts. This rearrangement joins TRBV11-2 to TRBJ1-1; 9 bases map to TRBD1. CDR3 size: 12 residues. Germline values: CDR1 SGHAT, CDR2 FQNNGV. Trimming at V came to 4 bases and at J to 11 bases, leaving 5 bases not matched to a gene. This CDR3 reads CASSSRDRDAFF. CDR3 DNA sequence: TGTGCCAGCAGCTCCCGGGACAGGGACGCTTTCTTT.

The genes are TRBV12-3 or TRBV12-4 and TRBJ2-7; D gene uncertain. Trimming removed 5 bases at V and 2 bases at J, with 7 bases between. This CDR3 is built from 12 residues. As DNA, the CDR3 is TGTGCCAGCAGTGTTAATACCTACGAGCAGTACTTC. Amino acids: CASSVNTYEQYF.

Only one count was recorded for this clone. This sequence joins TRBV5-6 and TRBJ1-3; D unresolved. CDR3 length: 14 amino acids. Germline assignment: CDR1 SGHDT and CDR2 YYEEEE. The germline V and J ends were trimmed by 3 bases and 2 bases, with 9 bases remaining between them. In DNA, the CDR3 is TGTGCCAGCAGCTCGATAGCTCCTGGAAACACCATATATTTT. It codes for CASSSIAPGNTIYF.

The chain joins TRBV4-1 to TRBJ1-6, with a tentative D call TRBD1 (6 bases). Trimming removed 1 base from V and 9 bases from J, with 19 bases in between. The CDR3 extends over 17 amino acids. Per the germline V gene, CDR1 is MGHRA and CDR2 is YSYEKL. CDR3 residues: CASSQVRRGPISSPLHF. DNA for the CDR3: TGCGCCAGCAGCCAAGTTCGCAGGGGACCAATAAGTTCACCCCTCCACTTT.

This chain joins TRBV5-4 and TRBJ2-1; 9 bases map to TRBD1. V dropped 5 bases and J dropped 5; count of bases not matched to a gene: 8. CDR3 length: 15 amino acids. Germline assignment: CDR1 SGHNT and CDR2 YYREEE (reference sequence). CDR3 loop: CASRPGTGLHNEQFF. DNA for the CDR3: TGTGCCAGCAGACCCGGGACAGGGCTCCACAATGAGCAGTTCTTC.

The chain uses TRBV28 and TRBJ1-4; 9 bases align to TRBD1. Germline trimming cut 5 bases from V and 8 bases from J; bases unmatched to any gene: 6. CDR1 is MDHEN, CDR2 SYDVKM, per germline. This CDR3 contains 14 residues. The CDR3 region is CASSRDRVEEKLFF. The CDR3 DNA is TGTGCCAGCAGTCGGGACAGGGTAGAGGAAAAACTGTTTTTT.

This sequence joins TRBV5-5 and TRBJ2-7; TRBD1 aligns across 7 bases. Losses at the gene ends were 4 bases for V and 2 bases for J; bases not matched to a gene: 9. The CDR3 sequence is 15 residues long. Germline assignment: CDR1 SGHKS and CDR2 YYEKEE (reference sequence). The CDR3, as DNA: TGTGCCAGCAGCCACCTCACAGGGGACACCTACGAGCAGTACTTC. Translating gives CASSHLTGDTYEQYF.